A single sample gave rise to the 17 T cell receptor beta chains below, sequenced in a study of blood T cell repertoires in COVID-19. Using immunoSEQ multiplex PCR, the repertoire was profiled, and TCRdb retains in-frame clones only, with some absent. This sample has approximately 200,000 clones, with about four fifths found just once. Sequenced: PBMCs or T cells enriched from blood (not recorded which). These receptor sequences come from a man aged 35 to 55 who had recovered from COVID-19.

CDR3 DNA: TGTGCCAGCAGTTTTCTGGTGAGCCAGCCCCAGCATTTT. This encodes CASSFLVSQPQHF. This chain links TRBV27 with TRBJ1-5; unclear D gene. The CDR3 has 13 amino acids. With 3 bases removed from V and 7 bases from J, the gap between germline ends came to 10 bases. The germline gives CDR1 MNHEY, CDR2 SMNVEV (reference sequence).

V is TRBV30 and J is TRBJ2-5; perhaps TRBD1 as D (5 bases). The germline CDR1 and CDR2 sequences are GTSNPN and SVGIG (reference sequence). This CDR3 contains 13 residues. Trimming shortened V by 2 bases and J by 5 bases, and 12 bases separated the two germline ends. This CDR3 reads CAWSMGSGETQYF. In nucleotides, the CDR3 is TGTGCCTGGAGTATGGGTTCAGGGGAGACCCAGTACTTC. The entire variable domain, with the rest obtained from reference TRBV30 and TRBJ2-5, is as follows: SQTIHQWPATLVQPVGSPLSLECTVEGTSNPNLYWYRQAAGRGLQLLFYSVGIGQISSEVPQNLSASRPQDRQFILSSKKLLLSDSGFYLCAWSMGSGETQYFGPGTRLLVL.

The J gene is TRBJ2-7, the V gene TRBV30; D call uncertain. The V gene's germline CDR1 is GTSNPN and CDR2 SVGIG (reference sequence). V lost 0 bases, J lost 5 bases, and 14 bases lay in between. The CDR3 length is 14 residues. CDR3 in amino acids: CAWSVSIAMHEQYF. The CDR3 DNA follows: TGTGCCTGGAGTGTAAGCATCGCGATGCACGAGCAGTACTTC.

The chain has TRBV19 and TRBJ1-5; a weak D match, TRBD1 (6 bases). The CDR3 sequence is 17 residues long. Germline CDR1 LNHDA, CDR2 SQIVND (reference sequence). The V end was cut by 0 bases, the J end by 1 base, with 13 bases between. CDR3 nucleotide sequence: TGTGCCAGTAGTATAGATCTCGCGACAGGCAGCAATCAGCCCCAGCATTTT. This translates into CASSIDLATGSNQPQHF.

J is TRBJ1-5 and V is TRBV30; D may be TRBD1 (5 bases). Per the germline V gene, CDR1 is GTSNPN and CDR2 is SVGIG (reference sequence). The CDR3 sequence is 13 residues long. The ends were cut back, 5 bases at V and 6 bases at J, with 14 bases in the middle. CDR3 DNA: TGTGCCTGGCGAAGCCGGGACTCTCAGCCCCAGCATTTT. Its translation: CAWRSRDSQPQHF.

The DNA of the CDR3 is TGCGCCAGCAGCCAAGACGGGACAGTGAACACTGAAGCTTTCTTT. Residues: CASSQDGTVNTEAFF. The chain links TRBV4-1 to TRBJ1-1; 7 nucleotides line up with TRBD1. V shed 0 bases, J shed 0 bases, and the junction held 1 base outside the gene matches. From germline, CDR1 is MGHRA and CDR2 YSYEKL. The CDR3 totals 15 residues.

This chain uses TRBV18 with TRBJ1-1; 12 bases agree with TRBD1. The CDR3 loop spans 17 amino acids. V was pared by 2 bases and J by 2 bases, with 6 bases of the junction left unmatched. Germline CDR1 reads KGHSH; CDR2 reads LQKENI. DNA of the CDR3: TGTGCCAGCTCACCAAGGGACAGGGGGCTGGGAAACACTGAAGCTTTCTTT. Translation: CASSPRDRGLGNTEAFF. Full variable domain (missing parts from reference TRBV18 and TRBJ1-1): NAGVMQNPRHLVRRRGQEARLRCSPMKGHSHVYWYRQLPEEGLKFMVYLQKENIIDESGMPKERFSAEFPKEGPSILRIQQVVRGDSAAYFCASSPRDRGLGNTEAFFGQGTRLTVV.

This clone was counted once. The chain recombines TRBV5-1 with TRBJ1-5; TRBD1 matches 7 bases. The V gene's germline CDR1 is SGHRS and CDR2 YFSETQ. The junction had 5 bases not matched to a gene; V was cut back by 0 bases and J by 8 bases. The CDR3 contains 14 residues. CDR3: CASSLAGQGEPQHF. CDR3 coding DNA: TGCGCCAGCAGCTTGGCCGGTCAGGGGGAGCCCCAGCATTTT.

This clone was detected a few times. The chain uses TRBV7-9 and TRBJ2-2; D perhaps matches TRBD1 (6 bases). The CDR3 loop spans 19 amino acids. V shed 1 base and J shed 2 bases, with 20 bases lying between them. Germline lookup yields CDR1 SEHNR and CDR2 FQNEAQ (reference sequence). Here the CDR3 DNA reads TGTGCCAGCAGCTTAGGGATTTTGGCAGGGGTCCCTAACACCGGGGAGCTGTTTTTT. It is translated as CASSLGILAGVPNTGELFF.

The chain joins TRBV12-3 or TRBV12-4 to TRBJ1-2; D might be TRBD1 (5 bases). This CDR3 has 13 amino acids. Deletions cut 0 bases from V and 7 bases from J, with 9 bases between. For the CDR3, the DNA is TGTGCCAGCAGTTTAGCGGGGGGACGTGGCTACACCTTC. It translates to CASSLAGGRGYTF.

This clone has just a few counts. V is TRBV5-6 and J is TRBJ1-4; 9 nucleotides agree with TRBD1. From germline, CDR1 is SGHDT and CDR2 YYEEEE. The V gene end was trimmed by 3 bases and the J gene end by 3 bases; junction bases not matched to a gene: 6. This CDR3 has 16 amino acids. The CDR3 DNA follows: TGTGCCAGCAGCTCAATACAGGGGGCTTCTAATGAAAAACTGTTTTTT. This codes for CASSSIQGASNEKLFF.

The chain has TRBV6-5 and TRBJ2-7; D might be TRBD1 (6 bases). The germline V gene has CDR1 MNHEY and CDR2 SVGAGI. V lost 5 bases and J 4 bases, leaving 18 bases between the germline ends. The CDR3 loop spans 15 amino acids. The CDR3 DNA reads TGTGCCAGCAGTCGCCTCATGGGTCAGGGGTACGAGCAGTACTTC. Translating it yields CASSRLMGQGYEQYF.

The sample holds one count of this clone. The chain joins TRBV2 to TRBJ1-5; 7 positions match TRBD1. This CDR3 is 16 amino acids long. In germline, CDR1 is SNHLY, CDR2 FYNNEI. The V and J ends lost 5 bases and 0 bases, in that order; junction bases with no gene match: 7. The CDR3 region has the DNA TGTGCCAGCAGTCGGACAGGAGAACATAGCAATCAGCCCCAGCATTTT. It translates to CASSRTGEHSNQPQHF.

The chain's CDR3 is CASSYQGQTFYGYTF. The DNA of the CDR3 is TGTGCCAGCAGTTACCAGGGACAGACCTTCTATGGCTACACCTTC. V and J are TRBV6-5 and TRBJ1-2, with 7 bases lining up with TRBD1. Trimming cost V 2 bases and J 4 bases; bases outside gene matches: 7. Germline V gene sequence: CDR1 MNHEY, CDR2 SVGAGI. This CDR3 is built from 15 residues.

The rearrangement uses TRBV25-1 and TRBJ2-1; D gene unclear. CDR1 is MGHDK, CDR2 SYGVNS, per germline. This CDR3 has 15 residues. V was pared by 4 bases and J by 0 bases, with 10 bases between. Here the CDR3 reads CASSGAPGSYNEQFF. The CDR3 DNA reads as TGTGCCAGCAGTGGTGCGCCGGGCTCCTACAATGAGCAGTTCTTC.

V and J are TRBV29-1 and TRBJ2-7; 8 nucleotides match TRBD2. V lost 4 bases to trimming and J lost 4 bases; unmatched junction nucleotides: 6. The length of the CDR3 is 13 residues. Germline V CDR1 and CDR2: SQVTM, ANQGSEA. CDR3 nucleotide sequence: TGCAGCGTTGTTACTAGCGGCACATACGAGCAGTACTTC. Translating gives CSVVTSGTYEQYF.

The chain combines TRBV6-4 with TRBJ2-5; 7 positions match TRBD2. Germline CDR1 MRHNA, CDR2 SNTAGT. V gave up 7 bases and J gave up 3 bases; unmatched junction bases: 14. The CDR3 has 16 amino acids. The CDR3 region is CASTPVRGLRKETQYF. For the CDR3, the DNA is TGTGCCAGCACCCCGGTTCGGGGACTACGAAAAGAGACCCAGTACTTC.